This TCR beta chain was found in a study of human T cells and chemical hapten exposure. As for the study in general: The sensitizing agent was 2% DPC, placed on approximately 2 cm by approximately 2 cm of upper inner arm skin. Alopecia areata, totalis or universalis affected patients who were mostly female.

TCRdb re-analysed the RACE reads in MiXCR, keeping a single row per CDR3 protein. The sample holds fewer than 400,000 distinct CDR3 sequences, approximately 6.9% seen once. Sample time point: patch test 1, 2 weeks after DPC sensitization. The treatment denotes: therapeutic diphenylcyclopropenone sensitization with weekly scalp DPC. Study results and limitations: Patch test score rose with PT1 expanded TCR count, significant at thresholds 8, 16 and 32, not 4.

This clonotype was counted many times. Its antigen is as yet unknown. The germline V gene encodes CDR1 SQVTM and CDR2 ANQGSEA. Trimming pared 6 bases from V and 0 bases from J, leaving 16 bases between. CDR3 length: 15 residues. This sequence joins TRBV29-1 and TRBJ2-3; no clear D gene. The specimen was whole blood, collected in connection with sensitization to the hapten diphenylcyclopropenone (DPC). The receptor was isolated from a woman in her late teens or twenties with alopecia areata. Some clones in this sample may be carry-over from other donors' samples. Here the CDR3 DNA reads TGCAGCGTCCCCCCGGGCTATTCTAGCACAGATACGCAGTATTTT. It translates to CSVPPGYSSTDTQYF.